Given below is one TCR beta chain in context. Profiling relied on immunoSEQ multiplex PCR, and the TCRdb table lists in-frame clones only, not all of them. The sample lists roughly 60,000 clones, less than 85% seen once, with about 3% in the top ten. Germline values: CDR1 SGHTA, CDR2 FQGNSA. There are 11 residues in the CDR3. These data originate in a study of radiotherapy plus CTLA-4 blockade in lung cancer. This receptor was identified in a human donor with non-small cell lung cancer who had a complete response to radiotherapy plus ipilimumab. V gene TRBV7-2 combines with J gene TRBJ2-5, with unresolved D. The DNA end is a closer match to TRBJ2-7, so the J assignment may be wrong. Sequencing used peripheral blood, obtained from a patient treated with radiotherapy plus ipilimumab. The CDR3 nucleotides are TGTGCCAGCAGCCGCAACTACGAGCAGTACTTC. It encodes CASSRNYEQYF.